This is a list of T cell receptor beta chains from one sample in a study of OX40 agonist ivuxolimab in advanced cancers. Sequenced by immunoSEQ multiplex PCR; TCRdb stores in-frame clones only, minus some. The table shows about 86,000 clones, with 87% occurring only once. The material was CD4+ or CD8+ T cells sorted from blood, obtained in a trial of the OX40 agonist ivuxolimab. The origin of the receptors is an adult with an advanced solid tumor such as melanoma, head and neck, liver or kidney cancer. CDR3s include the opening cysteine and the closing phenylalanine or tryptophan. Each record gives: V gene, D gene, J gene, clone size, CDR3 DNA, CDR3 protein. D genes are given only for firm matches. Some rows mark clone size as missing; the rest say once, few, many or name a class of expanded clone.

TRBV2	.	TRBJ2-4	.	TGTGCCAGCAGCGCCGGGACGTTTGTTCAGTACTTC	CASSAGTFVQYF
TRBV6-1	TRBD1	TRBJ1-5	.	TGTGCCAGCAGTGAAGTCCCGGTGGGACAGGGCCATCAGCCCCAGCATTTT	CASSEVPVGQGHQPQHF
TRBV7-9	TRBD1	TRBJ2-3	.	TGTGCCAGCAGCCCACCCGGGACAGGGAATTTAGATACGCAGTATTTT	CASSPPGTGNLDTQYF
TRBV19	TRBD1	TRBJ1-2	.	TGTGCCAGTATTGCCGGAGGGACAGGTTCCCCTTATGGCTACACCTTC	CASIAGGTGSPYGYTF
TRBV5-1	TRBD1	TRBJ2-2	.	TGCGCCAGCAGCTCAACGGGACAGGTTAGCGCCGGGGAGCTGTTTTTT	CASSSTGQVSAGELFF
TRBV7-3	.	TRBJ1-6	.	TGTGCCAGCAGCTTAGGGCCAGGGGAGAATTCACCCCTCCACTTT	CASSLGPGENSPLHF
TRBV7-3	TRBD2	TRBJ2-1	.	TGTGCCAGCAGCTTATCCGGGAATCCGGAGCTAGCGGGGGGGCCGGGCAATGAGCAGTTCTTC	CASSLSGNPELAGGPGNEQFF
TRBV19	.	TRBJ2-1	.	TGTGCCAGTAGTTTTATGAGTAGTACCGATGAGCAGTTCTTC	CASSFMSSTDEQFF
TRBV7-8	.	TRBJ2-7	.	TGTGCCAGCAGCTTAGGGCAGGGAGGCGAGCAGTACTTC	CASSLGQGGEQYF
TRBV6-5	.	TRBJ1-1	.	TGTGCCAGCAGCCCCCCTAGGGGAGACACTGAAGCTTTCTTT	CASSPPRGDTEAFF
TRBV10-3	TRBD1	TRBJ1-5	.	TGTGCCATCAGCGAGGGGGCGGAGAATCAGCCCCAGCATTTT	CAISEGAENQPQHF
TRBV6-5	TRBD1	TRBJ2-3	once	TGTGCCAGCAGTTTTACGAGGGGGCGCCGCATAGATACGCAGTATTTT	CASSFTRGRRIDTQYF
TRBV4-2	TRBD1	TRBJ1-2	.	TGTGCCAGCAGCCCTCAGGGACAGGGTCGGGGGTATGGCTACACCTTC	CASSPQGQGRGYGYTF
TRBV19	TRBD1	TRBJ2-7	.	TGTGCCAGTAGTATAAACATGGGACAGGCCTACGAGCAGTACTTC	CASSINMGQAYEQYF
TRBV28	.	TRBJ1-2	.	TGTGCCAGCAGTACCGACACCCAGAAGCCACCAACCTTC	CASSTDTQKPPTF
TRBV19	.	TRBJ1-5	.	TGTGCCAGTAGCCCTACTCGGGGTTATCAGCCCCAGCATTTT	CASSPTRGYQPQHF